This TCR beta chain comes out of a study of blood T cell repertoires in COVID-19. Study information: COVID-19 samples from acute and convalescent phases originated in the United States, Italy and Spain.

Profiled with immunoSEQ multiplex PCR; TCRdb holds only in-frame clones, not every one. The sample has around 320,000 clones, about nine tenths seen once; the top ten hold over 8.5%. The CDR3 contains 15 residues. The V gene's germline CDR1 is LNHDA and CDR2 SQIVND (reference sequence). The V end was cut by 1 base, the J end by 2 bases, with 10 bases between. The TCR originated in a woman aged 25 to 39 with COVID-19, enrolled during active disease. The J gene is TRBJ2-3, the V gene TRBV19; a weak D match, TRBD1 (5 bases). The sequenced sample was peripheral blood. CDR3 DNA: TGTGCCAGTAGTATAGGACAGCGACCCACAGATACGCAGTATTTT. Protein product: CASSIGQRPTDTQYF.